Detailed here is one T cell receptor beta chain. What it binds is not known. The CDR3 totals 15 residues. With V trimmed by 3 bases and J by 7 bases, 7 bases remained unmatched. Looked up from germline, CDR1 is SGDLS and CDR2 is YYNGEE. These data originate in a study of cytomegalovirus exposure and HLA in healthy donors. Study context: The roughly 700 first-cohort repertoires shared a platform with the approximately 130 validation repertoires, as reported in a later analysis.

TCRdb's table, derived via immunoSEQ multiplex PCR, lists solely in-frame clones and lacks some. The repertoire holds 150,000 to 200,000 clones, with roughly 91% as singletons. Notes on the study in general: The study labeled approximately 150 TCR beta chains cytomegalovirus-associated.

The rearrangement joins TRBV9 to TRBJ1-2; TRBD1 matches 12 bases. The sequence derives from a woman in her late teens or twenties in good health and CMV-seropositive. Source material: PBMCs. The CDR3 reads CASSEGTGGEFGYTF. CDR3 nucleotides: TGTGCCAGCAGCGAAGGGACAGGGGGCGAGTTTGGCTACACCTTC.